The 5 T cell receptor beta chains in this list originate from one sample, sequenced in a study of blood T cell repertoires in COVID-19. Assay used: immunoSEQ multiplex PCR; TCRdb lists only in-frame clones, some missing. The sample has roughly 100,000 clones, about 79% seen once; the top ten hold roughly 6%. Sequencing was carried out using peripheral blood. These receptor sequences come from a man older than 75 with COVID-19, enrolled during active disease.

This chain uses TRBV2 with TRBJ2-7, with 9 bases fitting TRBD1. In germline, CDR1 is SNHLY, CDR2 FYNNEI. V was pared by 6 bases and J by 3 bases, with 6 bases of the junction left unmatched. The CDR3 runs to 14 residues. The CDR3 sequence is CASSHRDRVYEQYF. The CDR3 DNA sequence: TGTGCCAGCAGCCACAGGGACAGGGTCTACGAGCAGTACTTC.

The chain employs TRBV11-2 and TRBJ2-1; possible D gene TRBD2, 6 bases. This CDR3 is built from 12 residues. Germline CDR1 is SGHAT and CDR2 is FQNNGV. Trimming left V 1 base short and J 10 bases short, with 8 bases between. CDR3 protein: CASSLVRGEQFF. CDR3 nucleotides: TGTGCCAGCAGCTTAGTGCGGGGCGAGCAGTTCTTC.

V is TRBV11-2 and J is TRBJ1-1; D gene unclear. From germline, CDR1 is SGHAT and CDR2 FQNNGV. The V and J ends lost 0 bases and 4 bases respectively, with 3 bases between them. The CDR3 consists of 12 residues. CDR3 protein: CASSLEATEAFF. In nucleotides, the CDR3 is TGTGCCAGCAGCTTAGAGGCCACTGAAGCTTTCTTT.

The chain links TRBV20-1 to TRBJ1-1; D unclear. The CDR3 is 11 residues long. Germline V gene lookup returns CDR1 DFQATT and CDR2 SNEGSKA (reference sequence). Trimming removed 5 bases at V and 3 bases at J, with 7 bases between. This CDR3 reads CSASRDTEAFF. CDR3 nucleotide sequence: TGCAGTGCTTCTCGAGACACTGAAGCTTTCTTT.

This clone was counted once. V usage is TRBV27 and J usage is TRBJ1-4; 10 bases map to TRBD1. The V gene's germline CDR1 is MNHEY and CDR2 SMNVEV (reference sequence). There are 14 residues in the CDR3. V gave up 6 bases and J gave up 7 bases; unmatched junction bases: 5. This CDR3 reads CASSPTGGIEKLFF. The CDR3 nucleotides are TGTGCCAGCAGCCCGACAGGGGGCATTGAAAAACTGTTTTTT.